Listed below are T cell receptor beta chains from one sample, sequenced in a study of regulatory T cells in long-lasting Graves disease. Using its own MiXCR run on the multiplex PCR reads, TCRdb lists one record per CDR3 protein. Of approximately 540,000 distinct CDR3 sequences in the sample, 12% were seen once. Separately, the same data were catalogued under a study of T cells in Graves' hyperthyroidism and ophthalmopathy.

This sample comprised peripheral blood mononuclear cells (PBMCs), obtained at new diagnosis, from a patient treated with antithyroid drugs. Source of these receptors: a woman aged 30 to 39 with Graves disease. Each CDR3 is given with its conserved first and last residue. The order of the fields is D gene, clone size, J gene, V gene, CDR3 DNA, CDR3 protein. D genes are given only for firm matches. Not all rows give a size; the values are once, few, many and, for expanded clones, a class.

TRBD1,-,TRBJ1-2,TRBV2,TGTGCCAGCAGTGAAACCCGGGACAGGGGGAATGGCTACACCTTC,CASSETRDRGNGYTF
-,-,TRBJ1-5,TRBV15,TGTGCCACCGGCTTTAAGGACAGTCGAAATCAGCCCCAGCATTTT,CATGFKDSRNQPQHF
-,-,TRBJ2-3,TRBV5-1,TGCGCCAGCAGCTTGGGCCCGGGAGTGACCACAGATACGCAGTATTTT,CASSLGPGVTTDTQYF
-,many,TRBJ2-2,TRBV12-3/TRBV12-4,TGTGCCAGCATGGGCGGGGAGCTGTTTTTT,CASMGGELFF
TRBD2,few,TRBJ2-7,TRBV7-9,TGTGCCAGCAGCCCCCCTCTAGCGGGAGGGCCGTACGAGCAGTACTTC,CASSPPLAGGPYEQYF
-,once,TRBJ1-2,TRBV3-1,TGTGCCAGCAGCCAGCAAGGGGTATCCTATGGCTACACCTTC,CASSQQGVSYGYTF
TRBD2,-,TRBJ2-5,TRBV11-2,TGTGCCAGCAGCCCTACAATAGTAGCGGGAGAAACCCAGTACTTC,CASSPTIVAGETQYF
-,few,TRBJ1-6,TRBV19,TGTGCCAGTGGGACGGGCCCCTCCTATAATTCACCCCTCCACTTT,CASGTGPSYNSPLHF
-,many,TRBJ1-2,TRBV18,TGTGCCAGCTCACCGTCGACAGGAGGCTATGGCTACACCTTC,CASSPSTGGYGYTF
TRBD2,few,TRBJ2-1,TRBV11-2,TGTGCCAGCAGCCCGAGAGGGGCGGGAGAAACCTACAATGAGCAGTTCTTC,CASSPRGAGETYNEQFF
-,-,TRBJ1-5,TRBV19,TGTGCCAGTAGTATAGCGGTGGAGGGCAATCAGCCCCAGCATTTT,CASSIAVEGNQPQHF
-,-,TRBJ1-5,TRBV19,TGTGCCAGTAGTGATGGAGCCGTTTCGGTTCAGCCCCAGCATTTT,CASSDGAVSVQPQHF
-,-,TRBJ1-1,TRBV2,TGTGCCGGCAAGGGGCAGGGCACTGAAGCTTTCTTT,CAGKGQGTEAFF
-,many,TRBJ2-7,TRBV28,TGTGCCAGCAGCTTGGCCGGCAGCTCCTACGAGCAGTACTTC,CASSLAGSSYEQYF
TRBD1,many,TRBJ2-5,TRBV7-9,TGTGCCAGCAGACAAGATATGGCAGGGGGACGGGAGACCCAGTACTTC,CASRQDMAGGRETQYF
-,few,TRBJ1-2,TRBV11-2,TGTGCCAGCAGCCGCCAGCCGGGTCCATATGGCTACACCTTC,CASSRQPGPYGYTF
-,few,TRBJ1-1,TRBV5-4,TGTGCCAGCAGCTTGGGGGCAGCTCATGTTTGGGGAGAAGCTTTCTTT,CASSLGAAHVWGEAFF
TRBD1,few,TRBJ1-5,TRBV7-8,TGTGCCAGCAGCTTTCGACAGGGGGGAAATAGCAATCAGCCCCAGCATTTT,CASSFRQGGNSNQPQHF
TRBD2,-,TRBJ2-2,TRBV24-1,TGTGCCACCAGTGGGCTAGCGGGGCACACCGGGGAGCTGTTTTTT,CATSGLAGHTGELFF
-,few,TRBJ2-1,TRBV5-6,TGTGCCAGCAGCCCCGCGATACTACAGAACAATGAGCAGTTCTTC,CASSPAILQNNEQFF
-,many,TRBJ1-4,TRBV27,TGTGCCAGCAGTTTCCAACCGGAAAAACTGTTTTTT,CASSFQPEKLFF
-,few,TRBJ1-6,TRBV7-8,TGTGCCAGCAGCTTAGGGGATCGTGATTCACCCCTCCACTTT,CASSLGDRDSPLHF